Reported below is one T cell receptor beta chain. This clone's antigen is unknown. Base quality data are lacking; no much larger clone is found one base away. At diagnosis, peripheral blood, uninvolved tumor-adjacent lung and tumor were collected and were preserved as a mix of fresh-frozen and FFPE material. For TCR repertoire profiling, the blood samples were analyzed as peripheral blood mononuclear cells. The CDR3 numbers 16 residues from cysteine through phenylalanine. The DNA shown is the 48-base CDR3, in frame from base 1. CDR1 and CDR2 (SGHDT, YYEEEE) derive from the germline V gene. V and J are truncated by 0 bases and 2 bases respectively, leaving an intervening sequence of 13 bases. These data are taken from a study of T cells in localized non-small cell lung cancer (TCRdb year 2020). Looking at the study overall: The study examined T cell repertoires in a few hundred patients with early-stage NSCLC and compared tumors with uninvolved tumor-adjacent lungs. The cohort was made up of approximately 250 treatment-naive NSCLC patients whose localized lung tumors had been resected. Of the NSCLC patients, around 130 were male and approximately 100 were female, and the mean age was approximately 66 years. Results and caveats for the whole study, not just this receptor: The highest T cell clonality was observed in uninvolved tumor-adjacent lung, where clonality exceeded that of tumor, suggesting that antigenic responses were more focused in uninvolved tumor-adjacent lung. Because the study design was exploratory, TCR variables were selected using unadjusted p-values without false-discovery rate correction. A median of 57 of the top 100 tumor clones turned up in the paired uninvolved adjacent lung, and around 27 of those clones also ranked among the top 100 of that same adjacent lung. Multi-region tumor sequencing was not performed, so intratumor heterogeneity could not be excluded. Longer overall survival was associated with higher blood T cell density, whereas shorter survival was associated with higher adjacent-lung clonality.

The immunoSEQ Assay was used to sequence TCR beta CDR3 regions from DNA. Processing in the source paper ran as follows. To compute T cell density, TCR beta template counts were normalized to usable DNA, which was estimated by amplifying housekeeping genes. Richness was estimated using the preseqR package, with extrapolation to 400,000 templates for PBMC samples and to 120,000 templates for tissue samples. Clonality was defined by subtracting Pielou's evenness from one. To identify tissue-enriched TCRs, differential abundance testing was run on productive amino-acid clonotypes with a minimum total count of 5 and an alpha of 0.1. The Jaccard Index and the Morisita Overlap Index were used to quantify repertoire overlap between compartments. GLIPH clustered TCR beta CDR3s with public tetramer-defined viral CDR3s; viral motifs required at least three viral sequences plus V-gene enrichment. What TCRdb holds here is the immuneACCESS table cut down to in-frame rearrangements. Part of the clones is not present; checked against another copy, under half of the missing clones reflect an unresolved V gene, and the others are unexplained. That table gives V, J and clone size, and the DNA gave D and trimming. This sample comprises around 70,000 clones, approximately 84% of them detected only once. 1% to 1.5% of the sample is held by the ten biggest clonotypes.

The sample here was peripheral blood, taken before any cancer treatment. This receptor was identified in a female donor over 55 with stage I lung adenocarcinoma. The chain couples TRBV5-6 to TRBJ2-3; TRBD2 might be the D gene, on 6 matching bases. The DNA is as follows: TGTGCCAGCAGCTTGGACCTCGGGGGACTCACAGATACGCAGTATTTT. The encoded protein is CASSLDLGGLTDTQYF.